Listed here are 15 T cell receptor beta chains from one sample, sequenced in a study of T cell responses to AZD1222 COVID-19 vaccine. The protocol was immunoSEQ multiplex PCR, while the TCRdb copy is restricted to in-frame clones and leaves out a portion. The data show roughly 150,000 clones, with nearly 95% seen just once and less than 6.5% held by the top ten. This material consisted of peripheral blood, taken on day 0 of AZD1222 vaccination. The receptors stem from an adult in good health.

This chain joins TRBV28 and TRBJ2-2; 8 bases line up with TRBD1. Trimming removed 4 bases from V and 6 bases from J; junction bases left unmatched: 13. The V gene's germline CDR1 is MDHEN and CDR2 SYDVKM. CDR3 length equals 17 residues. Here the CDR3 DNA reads TGTGCCAGCAGTTCCCCCCGACAGGGGAAAAAGGCCGGGGAGCTGTTTTTT. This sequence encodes CASSSPRQGKKAGELFF.

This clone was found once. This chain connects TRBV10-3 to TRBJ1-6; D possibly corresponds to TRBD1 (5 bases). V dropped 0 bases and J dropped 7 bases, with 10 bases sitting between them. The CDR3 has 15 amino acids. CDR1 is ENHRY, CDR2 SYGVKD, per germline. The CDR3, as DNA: TGTGCCATCAGTGAGTCGGGCAGGGACAATTCACCCCTCCACTTT. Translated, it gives CAISESGRDNSPLHF.

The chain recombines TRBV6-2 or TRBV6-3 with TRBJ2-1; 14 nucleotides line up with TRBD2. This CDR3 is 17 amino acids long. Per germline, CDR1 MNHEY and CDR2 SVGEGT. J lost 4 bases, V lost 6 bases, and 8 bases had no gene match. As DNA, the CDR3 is TGTGCCAGCAGCCACTTTGGACTAGCGGGAGGTTACAATGAGCAGTTCTTC. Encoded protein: CASSHFGLAGGYNEQFF.

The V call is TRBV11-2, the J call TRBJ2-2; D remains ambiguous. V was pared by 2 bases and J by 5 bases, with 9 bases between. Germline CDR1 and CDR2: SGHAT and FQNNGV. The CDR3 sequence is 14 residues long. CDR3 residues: CASSLQLGTGELFF. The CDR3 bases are TGTGCCAGCAGCTTACAATTGGGAACCGGGGAGCTGTTTTTT.

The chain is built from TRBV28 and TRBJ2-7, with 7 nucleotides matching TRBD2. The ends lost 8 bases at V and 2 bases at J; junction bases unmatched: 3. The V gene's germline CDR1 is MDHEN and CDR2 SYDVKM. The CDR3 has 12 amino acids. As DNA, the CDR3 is TGTGCCAGCCTGGGGGGGGCCTACGAGCAGTACTTC. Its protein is CASLGGAYEQYF.

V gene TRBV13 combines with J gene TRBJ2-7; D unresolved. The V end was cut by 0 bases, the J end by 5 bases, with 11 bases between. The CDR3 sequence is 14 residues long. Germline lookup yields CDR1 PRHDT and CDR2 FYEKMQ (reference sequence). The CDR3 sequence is CASSLGSGWDEQYF. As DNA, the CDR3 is TGTGCCAGCAGCTTAGGATCCGGGTGGGACGAGCAGTACTTC.

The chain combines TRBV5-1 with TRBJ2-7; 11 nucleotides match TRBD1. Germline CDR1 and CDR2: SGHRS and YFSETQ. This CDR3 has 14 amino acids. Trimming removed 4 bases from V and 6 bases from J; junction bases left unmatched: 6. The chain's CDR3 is CASSPGTGGFEQYF. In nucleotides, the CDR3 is TGCGCCAGCAGCCCCGGGACAGGGGGGTTCGAGCAGTACTTC.

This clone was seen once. The CDR3 sequence is CASSQDMGQGGTEAFF. The CDR3 DNA sequence: TGTGCCAGCAGCCAAGACATGGGACAGGGCGGCACTGAAGCTTTCTTT. The rearrangement uses TRBV3-1 (or the pseudogene TRBV3-2) and TRBJ1-1, with 9 bases lining up with TRBD1. The CDR3 has 16 amino acids. CDR1 and CDR2 (germline): LGHDT, YNNKEL (reference sequence). Trimming cost V 0 bases and J 4 bases; bases outside gene matches: 6.

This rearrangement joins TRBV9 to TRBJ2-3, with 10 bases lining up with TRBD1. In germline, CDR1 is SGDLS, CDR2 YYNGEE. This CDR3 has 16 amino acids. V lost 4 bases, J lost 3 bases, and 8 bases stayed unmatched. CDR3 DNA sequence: TGTGCCAGCAGCCCAGGACAGGGGGTTTGGACAGATACGCAGTATTTT. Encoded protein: CASSPGQGVWTDTQYF.

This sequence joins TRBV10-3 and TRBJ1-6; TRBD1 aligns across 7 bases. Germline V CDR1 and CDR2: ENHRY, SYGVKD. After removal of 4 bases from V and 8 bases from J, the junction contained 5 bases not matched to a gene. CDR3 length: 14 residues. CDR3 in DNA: TGTGCCATCAGTGGACAGGGTAATCATTCACCCCTCCACTTT. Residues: CAISGQGNHSPLHF.

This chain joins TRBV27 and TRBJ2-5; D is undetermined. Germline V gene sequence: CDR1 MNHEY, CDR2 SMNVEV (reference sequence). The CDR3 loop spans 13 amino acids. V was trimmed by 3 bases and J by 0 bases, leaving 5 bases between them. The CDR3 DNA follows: TGTGCCAGCAGTTTGGGGTACCAAGAGACCCAGTACTTC. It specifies CASSLGYQETQYF.

The DNA for the CDR3 is TGTGCCATCAGTGAGTCGGTGTGGGCTTTCTTT. Its translation is CAISESVWAFF. The rearrangement joins TRBV10-3 to TRBJ1-1, with D unclear. CDR3 length: 11 residues. Deletions cut 0 bases from V and 11 bases from J, with 7 bases between. Looked up from germline, CDR1 is ENHRY and CDR2 is SYGVKD.

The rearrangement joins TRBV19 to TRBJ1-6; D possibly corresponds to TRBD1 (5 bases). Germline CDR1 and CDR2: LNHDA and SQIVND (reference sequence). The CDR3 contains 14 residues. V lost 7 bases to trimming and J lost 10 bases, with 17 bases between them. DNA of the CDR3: TGTGCCAGTACCCTGTCAGGGTTCGACTCACCCCTCCACTTT. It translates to CASTLSGFDSPLHF.

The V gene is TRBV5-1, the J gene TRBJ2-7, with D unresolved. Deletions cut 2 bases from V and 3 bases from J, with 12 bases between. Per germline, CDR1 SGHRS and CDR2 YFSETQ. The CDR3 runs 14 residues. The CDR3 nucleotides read TGCGCCAGCAGCTTTGCTATAACGAGCTACGAGCAGTACTTC. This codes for CASSFAITSYEQYF.

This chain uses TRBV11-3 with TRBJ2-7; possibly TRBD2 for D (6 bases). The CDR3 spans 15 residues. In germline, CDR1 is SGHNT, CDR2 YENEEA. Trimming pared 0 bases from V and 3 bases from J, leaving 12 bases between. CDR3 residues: CASSLDLAGSYEQYF. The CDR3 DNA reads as TGTGCCAGCAGCTTAGATCTGGCGGGGAGCTACGAGCAGTACTTC.